What follows describes a single T cell receptor beta chain. The antigen remains undetermined. Germline is not matched at one junction end, which may reflect a read error. The data derive from a study of tumor and adjacent non-tumor tissue in lung cancer. Study observations and caveats: Shorter survival was associated with higher TCR diversity in tumors. Top 100 clones took a larger repertoire share in normal lung. Significantly higher TCR diversity was found in tumor than normal lung.

This CDR3 is 14 amino acids long. Germline V lookup: CDR1 MNHEY, CDR2 SVGEGT. The template was RNA from unsorted bulk tissue. A modified ARM-PCR protocol with three rounds of nested PCR amplified TCRbeta. TCRdb called the multiplex PCR reads again in MiXCR, with one record for every CDR3 protein. The table lists about 80,000 distinct CDR3 sequences, around 85% of them singletons, with 13% in the top ten. This receptor was taken from a woman in her 50s with non-small cell lung cancer. The specimen sequenced was lung tumor tissue. The chain joins TRBV6-2 or TRBV6-3 to TRBJ2-2; 8 bases are a match to TRBD1. The DNA for the CDR3 is TGTGCCAGCAGTCGGGACAGGCACACCGGGGATCTGTTTTTT. It specifies CASSRDRHTGDLFF.